The 4 T cell receptor beta chains below all came from one sample that was sequenced in a study of CD8+CD57+ T cells in acquired aplastic anemia. Genomic DNA provided the template from which TCR beta VDJ and CDR3 profiles were obtained. TCRdb fed the reads into MiXCR, producing one record per CDR3 protein. The table has 180,000 or so distinct CDR3 sequences, less than 50% seen once; the top ten hold around 1.8%. It was patients with CD8+CD57+ cell expansion by flow cytometry who were chosen for sequencing. The sequenced material came from sorted CD4+, CD8+, or CD8+CD57+ T cells (not recorded which) from PBMCs. Receptor source: a human donor with aplastic anemia.

As to this clonotype: This may stem from a read error, because a much larger clone lies one nucleotide away. The chain employs TRBV6-1 and TRBJ1-3, with no clear D. Germline V gives CDR1 MNHNS, CDR2 SASEGT. The CDR3 runs 12 residues. DNA of the CDR3: TGTGTCAGCCTTCATACTGGAAACACCATATATTTT. Its translation is CVSLHTGNTIYF.

This clonotype came up a few times. This chain links TRBV20-1 with TRBJ2-5; tentative D call: TRBD2 (5 bases). The germline V gene encodes CDR1 DFQATT and CDR2 SNEGSKA (reference sequence). Trimming took off 6 bases at V and 13 bases at J, with 18 bases between the two ends. The CDR3 loop spans 11 amino acids. The CDR3 coding sequence is TGCAGTGCGGGCGACACACCGCGGGTGTACTTC. It translates to CSAGDTPRVYF.

V usage is TRBV20-1 and J usage is TRBJ2-3; D is possibly TRBD2 (6 bases). From germline, CDR1 is DFQATT and CDR2 SNEGSKA (reference sequence). The ends were cut back, 6 bases at V and 0 bases at J, with 16 bases in the middle. This CDR3 has 15 amino acids. For the CDR3, the DNA is TGCAGTGCCATAGCGAACGGGGGTAGCACAGATACGCAGTATTTT. This codes for CSAIANGGSTDTQYF.

This clonotype was counted at least ten times. The chain links TRBV7-9 to TRBJ2-3, with D possibly TRBD2 on 5 matching bases. The CDR3 length is 15 residues. Germline assignment: CDR1 SEHNR and CDR2 FQNEAQ (reference sequence). Trimming pared 1 base from V and 4 bases from J, leaving 12 bases between. Here the CDR3 reads CASSLVRTYADTQYF. As DNA, the CDR3 is TGTGCCAGCAGCTTAGTACGGACTTATGCAGATACGCAGTATTTT.